The 8 T cell receptor beta chains listed next were all sequenced from one sample in a study of cytomegalovirus exposure and HLA in healthy donors. Use of 60 Vbeta and 13 Jbeta primers characterized the PCR. Using immunoSEQ multiplex PCR, the repertoire was profiled, and TCRdb retains in-frame clones only, with some absent. The table lists approximately 170,000 clones, approximately 80% of them singletons. Sequenced material: PBMCs. The receptor source for this set is a boy between 2 and 10 years old in good health and CMV-seronegative.

This clone was observed once. Other DNA sequences of this sample code for an identical CDR3. The gene calls are TRBV30 and TRBJ1-4; D uncertain. CDR3 size: 13 residues. Trimming shortened V by 0 bases and J by 5 bases, and 7 bases separated the two germline ends. The germline gives CDR1 GTSNPN, CDR2 SVGIG (reference sequence). The CDR3 loop is CAWSVRGNEKLFF. As DNA, the CDR3 is TGTGCCTGGAGTGTACGGGGAAATGAAAAACTGTTTTTT.

There are a few counts of this clone. The chain carries TRBV2 and TRBJ2-3; 9 bases match TRBD2. Germline CDR1 is SNHLY and CDR2 is FYNNEI. This CDR3 has 15 residues. Unmatched junction bases numbered 5, after V lost 2 bases and J lost 5 bases. CDR3 protein: CASSERAGGRDTQYF. Here the CDR3 DNA reads TGTGCCAGCAGTGAAAGAGCGGGGGGCCGAGATACGCAGTATTTT. The variable domain in full, with the rest retrieved from reference TRBV2 and TRBJ2-3, is EPEVTQTPSHQVTQMGQEVILRCVPISNHLYFYWYRQILGQKVEFLVSFYNNEISEKSEIFDDQFSVERPDGSNFTLKIRSTKLEDSAMYFCASSERAGGRDTQYFGPGTRLTVL.

This clone was detected only a few times. The rearrangement joins TRBV9 to TRBJ1-1; D gene unclear. Trimming took off 2 bases at V and 5 bases at J, with 13 bases between the two ends. The CDR3 runs 14 residues. The germline V gene encodes CDR1 SGDLS and CDR2 YYNGEE. CDR3 bases: TGTGCCAGCAGCGTTTCAGGAGGTAGTACTGAAGCTTTCTTT. As protein: CASSVSGGSTEAFF.

The CDR3 nucleotides read TGTGCCATCAGTGAACAGGGGTTTCGAAACACTGAAGCTTTCTTT. This encodes CAISEQGFRNTEAFF. The chain recombines TRBV10-3 with TRBJ1-1; TRBD1 agrees at 7 bases. With V trimmed by 3 bases and J by 2 bases, 6 bases remained unmatched. This CDR3 spans 15 amino acids. Germline V gives CDR1 ENHRY, CDR2 SYGVKD.

The J gene is TRBJ2-7, the V gene TRBV11-2; weak D call: TRBD2 (6 bases). Germline V lookup: CDR1 SGHAT, CDR2 FQNNGV. The ends were cut back, 1 base at V and 1 base at J, with 11 bases in the middle. The CDR3 runs 15 residues. CDR3 region: CASSLGSGLSYEQYF. CDR3 bases: TGTGCCAGCAGCTTAGGGTCGGGACTTTCCTACGAGCAGTACTTC.

The V and J genes are TRBV18 and TRBJ1-1, with 7 nucleotides matching TRBD1. The CDR3 extends over 16 amino acids. After removal of 3 bases from V and 8 bases from J, the junction contained 15 bases not matched to a gene. The germline gives CDR1 KGHSH, CDR2 LQKENI. The chain's CDR3 is CASSPNQGGRLAEAFF. DNA of the CDR3: TGTGCCAGCTCACCGAATCAGGGGGGCAGGCTGGCAGAAGCTTTCTTT. The whole variable domain, filled in from reference TRBV18 and TRBJ1-1, reads NAGVMQNPRHLVRRRGQEARLRCSPMKGHSHVYWYRQLPEEGLKFMVYLQKENIIDESGMPKERFSAEFPKEGPSILRIQQVVRGDSAAYFCASSPNQGGRLAEAFFGQGTRLTVV.

The rearrangement uses TRBV2 and TRBJ1-5; D call uncertain. Germline CDR1 SNHLY, CDR2 FYNNEI. The CDR3 contains 11 residues. V was cut by 8 bases and J by 8 bases, with 10 bases left in between. The CDR3 bases are TGTGCCAGCGGGCCTAAGGAGCCCCAGCATTTT. This gives the protein CASGPKEPQHF.

The J gene is TRBJ2-1, the V gene TRBV7-9, with 14 bases identical to TRBD2. CDR1 is SEHNR, CDR2 FQNEAQ, per germline (reference sequence). J lost 10 bases, V lost 5 bases, and 13 bases had no gene match. The CDR3 is 17 residues long. CDR3 coding DNA: TGTGCCAGCAGCCCCGCGACTAGCGGGAGGGGTTATTACGAGCAGTTCTTC. Amino acid sequence: CASSPATSGRGYYEQFF.